This T cell receptor (beta chain) stems from a study of blood T cell repertoires in COVID-19. Study overall: Material from acute and convalescent COVID-19 was sourced from the United States, Italy and Spain. The cDNA or gDNA used as material had been derived from T cells, B-cell-depleted T cells, or PBMCs.

This CDR3 is built from 17 residues. V lost 0 bases, J lost 0 bases, and 10 bases lay in between. In germline, CDR1 is KGHDR, CDR2 SFDVKD. Per the authors' pipeline: Counts of nucleated cells, estimated from reference gene primer amplification, were obtained. TCRdb keeps only in-frame clones here, not all; method: immunoSEQ multiplex PCR. V and J calls and clone size are given by that table; D and trimming were obtained from the DNA. Here the sample spans more than 150,000 clones, roughly 79% being singletons. The receptor was isolated from a man aged 55 to 69 with active or convalescent COVID-19. V gene TRBV24-1 combines with J gene TRBJ2-2; D remains ambiguous. Sequencing was performed on peripheral blood. CDR3 protein: CATSDLRSFANTGELFF. The CDR3 DNA follows: TGTGCCACCAGTGATTTGCGGAGCTTCGCGAACACCGGGGAGCTGTTTTTT.